The 22 T cell receptor beta chains presented below share a single source sample, sequenced in a study of cytomegalovirus exposure and HLA in healthy donors. PCR employed 60 Vbeta and 13 Jbeta primers. Clones were read by immunoSEQ multiplex PCR, and TCRdb kept only the in-frame ones, dropping some. Among fewer than 200,000 clones listed, 82% were seen once. The specimen sequenced was PBMCs. Source of these receptors: a male donor in good health and CMV-seronegative.

This clone has only one observation. This rearrangement joins TRBV14 to TRBJ1-5; D might be TRBD1 (6 bases). V lost 1 base to trimming and J lost 6 bases, with 13 bases between them. Per germline, CDR1 SGHDN and CDR2 FVKESK. This CDR3 has 15 residues. The CDR3 reads CASSQGRGAGQPQHF. The CDR3 DNA is TGTGCCAGCAGCCAAGGACGGGGGGCAGGTCAGCCCCAGCATTTT. Complete variable domain (other parts from reference TRBV14 and TRBJ1-5): EAGVTQFPSHSVIEKGQTVTLRCDPISGHDNLYWYRRVMGKEIKFLLHFVKESKQDESGMPNNRFLAERTGGTYSTLKVQPAELEDSGVYFCASSQGRGAGQPQHFGDGTRLSIL.

In DNA form, the CDR3 reads TGCGCCAGCAGGGAGCGGGGGGAGCTGGCCAAAAACATTCAGTACTTC. It specifies CASRERGELAKNIQYF. This chain uses TRBV5-1 with TRBJ2-4; 9 bases match TRBD2. J was trimmed by 1 base and V by 5 bases; bases with no gene match: 7. The CDR3 spans 16 residues. Looked up from germline, CDR1 is SGHRS and CDR2 is YFSETQ. Using reference TRBV5-1 and TRBJ2-4 for the parts outside the CDR3, the full variable domain is KAGVTQTPRYLIKTRGQQVTLSCSPISGHRSVSWYQQTPGQGLQFLFEYFSETQRNKGNFPGRFSGRQFSNSRSEMNVSTLELGDSALYLCASRERGELAKNIQYFGAGTRLSVL.

The CDR3 here is CASRLGGAGNTDTQYF. The CDR3 DNA sequence: TGTGCCAGCAGATTAGGGGGGGCGGGGAACACAGATACGCAGTATTTT. V is TRBV28 and J is TRBJ2-3; D may be TRBD2 (7 bases). This CDR3 comprises 16 residues. From germline, CDR1 is MDHEN and CDR2 SYDVKM. V gave up 6 bases and J gave up 2 bases, with 18 bases separating them.

The chain is built from TRBV2 and TRBJ1-1, with 7 nucleotides matching TRBD1. Trimming cost V 7 bases and J 0 bases; bases outside gene matches: 8. The CDR3 runs 15 residues. Germline CDR1 is SNHLY and CDR2 is FYNNEI. The CDR3 sequence is CASNRDSGVNTEAFF. DNA for the CDR3: TGTGCCAGCAATCGGGACAGCGGAGTGAACACTGAAGCTTTCTTT.

This clone was detected only a few times. The chain has TRBV9 and TRBJ2-6, with a possible D match to TRBD2 (6 bases). The CDR3 loop spans 17 amino acids. Germline CDR1 and CDR2: SGDLS and YYNGEE. Between the trimmed V and J ends, which lost 3 bases and 0 bases, there was a span of 13 bases. CDR3 sequence: CASSASLGGSGANVLTF. In nucleotides, the CDR3 is TGTGCCAGCAGCGCCTCCTTGGGGGGCTCTGGGGCCAACGTCCTGACTTTC.

The gene calls are TRBV18 and TRBJ1-1; D call uncertain. This CDR3 region has 13 residues. Germline V gene data show CDR1 as KGHSH and CDR2 as LQKENI. V gave up 6 bases and J gave up 1 base, with 9 bases separating them. CDR3 region: CASSHGQNTEAFF. The CDR3 DNA reads as TGTGCCAGCTCCCACGGTCAGAACACTGAAGCTTTCTTT. The full variable domain, with the rest looked up from reference TRBV18 and TRBJ1-1, is NAGVMQNPRHLVRRRGQEARLRCSPMKGHSHVYWYRQLPEEGLKFMVYLQKENIIDESGMPKERFSAEFPKEGPSILRIQQVVRGDSAAYFCASSHGQNTEAFFGQGTRLTVV.

The genes are TRBV5-4 and TRBJ2-5, with a weak D call TRBD1 (6 bases). The CDR3 is made up of 16 amino acids. Germline values: CDR1 SGHNT, CDR2 YYREEE (reference sequence). The V end was cut by 3 bases, the J end by 0 bases, with 15 bases between. The CDR3 nucleotides are TGTGCCAGCAGCTCAAAAAGGGACACGTACCAAGAGACCCAGTACTTC. Protein: CASSSKRDTYQETQYF.

The chain couples TRBV6-1 to TRBJ2-1, with 10 bases identical to TRBD1. CDR3 size: 14 residues. The trim removed 1 base at V and 7 bases at J, leaving 1 base unmatched. Germline CDR1 reads MNHNS; CDR2 reads SASEGT. The DNA of the CDR3 is TGTGCCAGCAGTGAAGGGACAGGGGGGAATGAGCAGTTCTTC. Residues: CASSEGTGGNEQFF.

The chain has TRBV7-2 and TRBJ1-1; 9 positions agree with TRBD1. CDR3 length: 17 residues. Germline assignment: CDR1 SGHTA and CDR2 FQGNSA. J lost 0 bases, V lost 5 bases, and 10 bases had no gene match. CDR3 in amino acids: CASSRDRASSMNTEAFF. DNA for the CDR3: TGTGCCAGCAGCAGGGACAGGGCTTCTTCTATGAACACTGAAGCTTTCTTT.

This chain joins TRBV15 and TRBJ2-3; D is possibly TRBD2 (5 bases). The CDR3 covers 17 residues. Germline V gene lookup returns CDR1 LNHNV and CDR2 YYDKDF (reference sequence). V was pared by 7 bases and J by 1 base, with 21 bases between. The CDR3 DNA follows: TGTGCCACCAATCCGAGTGGGCTGGCGGGCGGCACAGATACGCAGTATTTT. It encodes CATNPSGLAGGTDTQYF.

This chain joins TRBV6-1 and TRBJ2-6, with 7 bases fitting TRBD1. The V gene end was trimmed by 2 bases and the J gene end by 0 bases; junction bases not matched to a gene: 10. The length of the CDR3 is 19 residues. CDR1 is MNHNS, CDR2 SASEGT, per germline. CDR3 region: CASSEWVLTGSSGANVLTF. The CDR3 nucleotides are TGTGCCAGCAGTGAATGGGTTCTGACAGGGAGCTCTGGGGCCAACGTCCTGACTTTC.

The rearrangement uses TRBV23-1 and TRBJ2-1; tentative D call: TRBD1 (5 bases). TRBV23-1 is treated as an ORF (open reading frame) with a function not yet certain. The CDR3 has 18 amino acids. Trimming left V 0 bases short and J 0 bases short, with 15 bases between. The CDR3 DNA is TGCGCCAGCAGTCAATCCAGGGTTGTCCCGAGCTCCTACAATGAGCAGTTCTTC. It yields the protein CASSQSRVVPSSYNEQFF.

The rearrangement joins TRBV27 to TRBJ2-5; the D gene is possibly TRBD2 (7 bases). The DNA end lines up better with TRBJ2-7; the J call may be wrong. Germline lookup yields CDR1 MNHEY and CDR2 SMNVEV (reference sequence). There are 14 residues in the CDR3. This chain's CDR3 is CASSFRGATYEQYF. The CDR3 DNA sequence: TGTGCCAGCAGTTTCCGGGGGGCGACCTACGAGCAGTACTTC.

J is TRBJ2-5 and V is TRBV7-9; 11 bases agree with TRBD2. Per the germline V gene, CDR1 is SEHNR and CDR2 is FQNEAQ (reference sequence). The CDR3 has 16 amino acids. Trimming cost V 5 bases and J 2 bases; bases outside gene matches: 7. The CDR3 DNA reads TGTGCCAGCAGCCTGGGGACTAGCGGTCAACAAGAGACCCAGTACTTC. Protein: CASSLGTSGQQETQYF.

The CDR3 bases are TGTGCCATCAGGCCGGGACAGGATAATGAAAAACTGTTTTTT. It yields the protein CAIRPGQDNEKLFF. V gene TRBV10-3 combines with J gene TRBJ1-4; TRBD1 aligns across 8 bases. In germline, CDR1 is ENHRY, CDR2 SYGVKD. Germline trimming cut 6 bases from V and 4 bases from J; bases unmatched to any gene: 4. CDR3 length: 14 amino acids.

This clone was detected only a few times. The CDR3 loop is CASSEALRGGYTF. In DNA, the CDR3 is TGTGCCAGCAGTGAAGCTCTGCGAGGGGGCTACACCTTC. The chain combines TRBV2 with TRBJ1-2, with D unclear. This CDR3 spans 13 amino acids. Germline CDR1 and CDR2: SNHLY and FYNNEI. The V and J ends lost 0 bases and 8 bases respectively, with 10 bases between them.

The V and J genes are TRBV4-3 and TRBJ1-1; 8 nucleotides line up with TRBD1. This CDR3 has 15 residues. The V and J ends lost 4 bases and 3 bases, in that order; junction bases with no gene match: 7. Germline CDR1 reads LGHNA; CDR2 reads YSLEER. The CDR3 DNA reads TGCGCCAGCAGCCTCTACAGGGGGTTCGACACTGAAGCTTTCTTT. Translating gives CASSLYRGFDTEAFF.

The V gene is TRBV10-3, the J gene TRBJ1-2; a weak D match, TRBD1 (6 bases). CDR1 and CDR2 (germline): ENHRY, SYGVKD. V was cut by 0 bases and J by 1 base, with 12 bases left in between. This CDR3 is built from 16 residues. The DNA of the CDR3 is TGTGCCATCAGTGAGTCGCCAGGGGCCCGTAACTATGGCTACACCTTC. Translating it yields CAISESPGARNYGYTF.

The chain employs TRBV18 and TRBJ2-7; a weak D match, TRBD2 (5 bases). Germline loops: CDR1 KGHSH, CDR2 LQKENI. V was clipped by 2 bases and J by 1 base, with 12 bases between them. The length of the CDR3 is 15 residues. CDR3 coding DNA: TGTGCCAGCTCACCAGCAGGTTGGACTTCCTACGAGCAGTACTTC. Translation: CASSPAGWTSYEQYF.

The chain links TRBV30 to TRBJ2-1, with D possibly matching TRBD1 (5 bases). CDR3 length: 12 amino acids. The V end was cut by 0 bases, the J end by 8 bases, with 8 bases between. Germline V gene lookup returns CDR1 GTSNPN and CDR2 SVGIG (reference sequence). The CDR3 sequence: CAWSVPQDEQFF. The CDR3 DNA reads as TGTGCCTGGAGTGTACCACAGGATGAGCAGTTCTTC.

The chain links TRBV28 to TRBJ2-1; D not resolved. Germline V gene lookup returns CDR1 MDHEN and CDR2 SYDVKM. The CDR3 runs 11 residues. V lost 7 bases, J lost 4 bases, and 5 bases lay in between. CDR3 sequence: CASKEYNEQFF. CDR3 DNA sequence: TGTGCCAGCAAAGAGTACAATGAGCAGTTCTTC.

This chain links TRBV4-2 with TRBJ1-2; 7 bases map to TRBD1. Germline trimming cut 0 bases from V and 4 bases from J; bases unmatched to any gene: 8. Germline V gene lookup returns CDR1 LGHNA and CDR2 YNFKEQ. This CDR3 contains 16 residues. The CDR3 is CASSQDLDRALYGYTF. Here the CDR3 DNA reads TGTGCCAGCAGCCAAGACCTCGACAGGGCCCTCTATGGCTACACCTTC.